Each of the 20 T cell receptor beta chains below was sequenced from the same sample in a study of shared clonotypes between healthy human individuals. Clones were read by immunoSEQ multiplex PCR, and TCRdb kept only the in-frame ones, dropping some. The data show about 610,000 clones, with approximately 97% seen just once and around 0.06% held by the top ten. The sequencing sample was made of naive CD4+ T cells sorted from blood. Regarding subset: CD45RA+ positively selected. Receptors were obtained from a woman in her twenties or thirties in good health.

This clone was counted once. The chain joins TRBV7-9 to TRBJ1-1; TRBD1 agrees at 7 bases. The germline V gene has CDR1 SEHNR and CDR2 FQNEAQ (reference sequence). Trimming cost V 6 bases and J 3 bases; bases outside gene matches: 7. This CDR3 is built from 14 residues. The CDR3 is CASRRQGTDTEAFF. CDR3 DNA sequence: TGTGCCAGCAGGCGACAGGGAACGGACACTGAAGCTTTCTTT.

The genes are TRBV5-1 and TRBJ2-5; TRBD1 agrees at 7 bases. The germline V gene encodes CDR1 SGHRS and CDR2 YFSETQ. V lost 4 bases, J lost 1 base, and 4 bases stayed unmatched. This CDR3 spans 14 amino acids. CDR3 residues: CASSGGQPQETQYF. CDR3 DNA: TGCGCCAGCAGCGGGGGACAGCCCCAAGAGACCCAGTACTTC.

The chain carries TRBV28 and TRBJ2-1, with 9 bases identical to TRBD2. Germline lookup yields CDR1 MDHEN and CDR2 SYDVKM. The CDR3 consists of 16 residues. The J segment lost 0 bases and the V segment lost 3 bases, leaving 3 bases of the junction unmatched. The CDR3 DNA reads TGTGCCAGCAGTTTTAGCGGGAGACCCTCCTACAATGAGCAGTTCTTC. This gives the protein CASSFSGRPSYNEQFF.

The rearrangement joins TRBV2 to TRBJ2-3; D perhaps matches TRBD2 (5 bases). The length of the CDR3 is 16 residues. V was cut by 6 bases and J by 6 bases, with 22 bases left in between. Germline V lookup: CDR1 SNHLY, CDR2 FYNNEI. The CDR3 here is CASSPDYAPTGDTQYF. The CDR3 DNA reads as TGTGCCAGCAGCCCTGACTACGCTCCCACCGGCGATACGCAGTATTTT.

This clone was detected once. The chain uses TRBV2 and TRBJ2-1; D gene ambiguous. Trimming removed 3 bases from V and 6 bases from J, with 9 bases in between. The V gene's germline CDR1 is SNHLY and CDR2 FYNNEI. CDR3 length equals 13 residues. The DNA of the CDR3 is TGTGCCAGCAGTGATTGGTTAAGCAATGAGCAGTTCTTC. Translating gives CASSDWLSNEQFF.

Concerning this clone itself: This same CDR3 is encoded by further DNA sequences in the sample. This CDR3 is CASSPRLANTGELFF. The CDR3 DNA follows: TGTGCCAGCAGCCCCCGACTAGCGAACACCGGGGAGCTGTTTTTT. The chain recombines TRBV7-2 with TRBJ2-2; TRBD2 might be the D (6 bases). Germline V gene data show CDR1 as SGHTA and CDR2 as FQGNSA. The CDR3 loop spans 15 amino acids. V was cut by 5 bases and J by 0 bases, with 10 bases left in between. Drawing the rest from reference TRBV7-2 and TRBJ2-2, the complete variable domain is GAGVSQSPSNKVTEKGKDVELRCDPISGHTALYWYRQSLGQGLEFLIYFQGNSAPDKSGLPSDRFSAERTGGSVSTLTIQRTQQEDSAVYLCASSPRLANTGELFFGEGSRLTVL.

The sample holds one count of this clone. CDR3 loop: CASSEGDRRRFGNTIYF. The DNA for the CDR3 is TGTGCCAGTAGTGAGGGGGACAGAAGAAGATTTGGAAACACCATATATTTT. The chain links TRBV19 to TRBJ1-3; 7 bases are a match to TRBD1. The CDR3 totals 17 residues. J lost 3 bases, V lost 5 bases, and 13 bases had no gene match. Germline loops: CDR1 LNHDA, CDR2 SQIVND (reference sequence).

The chain carries TRBV19 and TRBJ2-2, with 10 bases identical to TRBD1. In germline, CDR1 is LNHDA, CDR2 SQIVND (reference sequence). V shed 4 bases, J shed 4 bases, and the junction held 6 bases outside the gene matches. This CDR3 is built from 16 residues. The CDR3 loop reads CASSSKGQGLTGELFF. The DNA for the CDR3 is TGTGCCAGTAGTAGCAAGGGACAGGGGCTCACCGGGGAGCTGTTTTTT.

This chain uses TRBV6-6 with TRBJ2-7, with TRBD1 matching 7 bases. The CDR3 extends over 13 amino acids. The germline V gene encodes CDR1 MNHNY and CDR2 SVGAGI (reference sequence). V shed 10 bases and J 7 bases; nucleotides not matched to a gene: 13. CDR3 nucleotide sequence: TGTGCCACAGCCCGGGACAGAGTGGGGGAGCAGTACTTC. As protein: CATARDRVGEQYF.

This chain links TRBV27 with TRBJ2-2, with D perhaps matching TRBD2 (5 bases). Germline-derived CDR1 and CDR2 are MNHEY and SMNVEV (reference sequence). Trimming left V 5 bases short and J 3 bases short, with 22 bases between. CDR3 length equals 18 residues. The chain's CDR3 is CASSRPPRAREYTGELFF. CDR3 DNA sequence: TGTGCCAGCAGTAGACCCCCGCGTGCGAGGGAATACACCGGGGAGCTGTTTTTT.

J is TRBJ2-7 and V is TRBV28; no clear D. V dropped 5 bases and J dropped 2 bases, with 10 bases sitting between them. CDR1 is MDHEN and CDR2 is SYDVKM in the germline V gene. This CDR3 spans 13 amino acids. The CDR3 here is CASSVSLTYEQYF. CDR3 nucleotide sequence: TGTGCCAGCAGTGTTTCTCTTACCTACGAGCAGTACTTC.

The chain combines TRBV5-1 with TRBJ2-1, with a weak D call TRBD1 (6 bases). The CDR3 extends over 14 amino acids. V shed 0 bases and J shed 3 bases, with 7 bases lying between them. CDR1 and CDR2 (germline): SGHRS, YFSETQ. CDR3 amino acids: CASSLGQDYNEQFF. DNA of the CDR3: TGCGCCAGCAGCTTGGGACAGGACTACAATGAGCAGTTCTTC.

The chain combines TRBV25-1 with TRBJ1-6, with TRBD1 matching 8 bases. The CDR3 extends over 16 amino acids. With V trimmed by 8 bases and J by 7 bases, 13 bases remained unmatched. In germline, CDR1 is MGHDK, CDR2 SYGVNS. Here the CDR3 reads CASRRTGFFLNSPLHF. CDR3 nucleotide sequence: TGTGCCAGCCGGAGGACAGGGTTTTTCCTCAATTCACCCCTCCACTTT.

V usage is TRBV9 and J usage is TRBJ2-1; 11 bases are shared with TRBD2. CDR1 SGDLS and CDR2 YYNGEE come from the germline V gene. The trim removed 0 bases at V and 9 bases at J, leaving 8 bases unmatched. This CDR3 has 16 amino acids. DNA of the CDR3: TGTGCCAGCAGCGTAGGGTTAGCGGGAGGGTCGGGTGAGCAGTTCTTC. This encodes CASSVGLAGGSGEQFF. Full variable domain (rest looked up from reference TRBV9 and TRBJ2-1): DSGVTQTPKHLITATGQRVTLRCSPRSGDLSVYWYQQSLDQGLQFLIQYYNGEERAKGNILERFSAQQFPDLHSELNLSSLELGDSALYFCASSVGLAGGSGEQFFGPGTRLTVL.

A note on this clone: Other DNA sequences in the same sample also yield this CDR3. The chain recombines TRBV18 with TRBJ2-5; D call uncertain. The CDR3 sequence is 11 residues long. Trimming stripped 4 bases from V and 2 bases from J, with 2 bases between. Per germline, CDR1 KGHSH and CDR2 LQKENI. CDR3 residues: CASSLQETQYF. The CDR3, as DNA: TGTGCCAGCTCACTTCAAGAGACCCAGTACTTC. Full variable domain (outside the CDR3, taken from reference TRBV18 and TRBJ2-5): NAGVMQNPRHLVRRRGQEARLRCSPMKGHSHVYWYRQLPEEGLKFMVYLQKENIIDESGMPKERFSAEFPKEGPSILRIQQVVRGDSAAYFCASSLQETQYFGPGTRLLVL.

The chain recombines TRBV4-1 with TRBJ2-7; D ambiguous. V gave up 4 bases and J gave up 6 bases, with 16 bases separating them. The CDR3 covers 14 residues. Germline values: CDR1 MGHRA, CDR2 YSYEKL. The CDR3 DNA follows: TGCGCCAGCAGCCCCGGATCGGTTCCGAGCGAGCAGTACTTC. Its translation: CASSPGSVPSEQYF.

The chain has TRBV5-1 and TRBJ2-3; D may match TRBD1 or TRBD2 (6 bases each). Per germline, CDR1 SGHRS and CDR2 YFSETQ. Deletions cut 0 bases from V and 0 bases from J, with 23 bases between. CDR3 length: 20 amino acids. The CDR3 coding sequence is TGCGCCAGCAGCTTGGCCGTGCTCCCCGTCGGGGGCGGTAGCACAGATACGCAGTATTTT. Its protein product is CASSLAVLPVGGGSTDTQYF.

This rearrangement joins TRBV19 to TRBJ2-5; 7 bases align to TRBD1. The CDR3 runs to 14 residues. CDR1 is LNHDA and CDR2 is SQIVND in the germline V gene (reference sequence). J lost 3 bases, V lost 4 bases, and 5 bases had no gene match. Here the CDR3 DNA reads TGTGCCAGTAGTACATTACAGGGGAAAGAGACCCAGTACTTC. This translates into CASSTLQGKETQYF. Full variable domain (rest looked up from reference TRBV19 and TRBJ2-5): DGGITQSPKYLFRKEGQNVTLSCEQNLNHDAMYWYRQDPGQGLRLIYYSQIVNDFQKGDIAEGYSVSREKKESFPLTVTSAQKNPTAFYLCASSTLQGKETQYFGPGTRLLVL.

This chain uses TRBV4-1 with TRBJ1-1; D is uncertain. CDR1 and CDR2 (germline): MGHRA, YSYEKL. Trimming stripped 1 base from V and 1 base from J, with 10 bases between. The CDR3 consists of 15 residues. The CDR3 protein is CASSQGYRENTEAFF. DNA for the CDR3: TGCGCCAGCAGCCAAGGGTACCGTGAGAACACTGAAGCTTTCTTT.

CDR3 sequence reads: CASSIVSFDETQYF. The CDR3 nucleotides are TGTGCCAGTAGTATAGTTTCCTTCGACGAGACCCAGTACTTC. The rearrangement uses TRBV19 and TRBJ2-5; the D is unclear. The CDR3 sequence is 14 residues long. Per the germline V gene, CDR1 is LNHDA and CDR2 is SQIVND (reference sequence). Trimming stripped 1 base from V and 5 bases from J, with 11 bases between.